The 19 T cell receptor beta chains listed next were all sequenced from one sample in a study of CD8+ T cells in alopecia areata. Sorting of pooled cutaneous lymph node cells was based on CD4, CD8alpha, NKG2D, NKG2ACE and other markers. Extraction of RNA preceded its reverse transcription into cDNA, which served as the sequencing template. Profiling relied on immunoSEQ multiplex PCR, and the TCRdb table lists in-frame clones only, not all of them. The sample has 270,000 or so clones, none seen only once. Sequencing was performed on CD4+ T cells sorted from a lymph node. The source of these receptors is a C3H/HeJ mouse with alopecia areata. This mouse strain has H2-k as its MHC haplotype.

Worth noting for this clone: Mouse names are used for the genes. Read data end 4 residues before the CDR3 end; the end is taken from the germline J gene. The chain combines TRBV5 with TRBJ2-5; tentative D call: TRBD2 (6 bases). V was trimmed by 3 bases and J by 0 bases, leaving 13 bases between them. The CDR3 sequence is 16 residues long. CDR1 is LGHNA, CDR2 YNLKQL, per germline (reference sequence). The DNA read from the CDR3 is TGTGCCAGCAGCCACCTCGGGACTCTTAACCAAGAC. This gives the protein CASSHLGTLNQD. The complete CDR3 reads CASSHLGTLNQDTQYF.

This clone showed up just a few times. Mouse germline and gene names are used. Read sequence stops 4 residues before the CDR3 end, and the germline J gene provides the missing end. The chain employs TRBV1 and TRBJ2-4, with TRBD1 matching over 10 bases. The V gene's germline CDR1 is NSQYPW and CDR2 LRSPGD (reference sequence). CDR3 length equals 17 residues. The DNA read from the CDR3 is TGCACCTGCAGTGCACCCGGGACAGGGGCGACTGAAAAC. It yields the protein CTCSAPGTGATEN. In full, the CDR3 is CTCSAPGTGATENTLYF.

This clone occurred a few times. Gene names refer to mouse genes. The CDR3 bases that were read are TGTGCCAGCGGTGCCAGGGACATTTATAATTCGCCC. It yields the protein CASGARDIYNSP. The CDR3 in its entirety is CASGARDIYNSPLYF. The V gene is TRBV13-2, the J gene TRBJ1-6; tentatively, D is TRBD1 (6 bases). The read ends 3 residues early relative to the CDR3; the germline J gene fills the gap. TRBJ1-6 is known as an ORF, though its function is uncertain. Trimming left V 3 bases short and J 4 bases short, with 11 bases between. The CDR3 runs 15 residues. Germline values: CDR1 NNHNN, CDR2 SYGAGS (reference sequence).

In its sample, this clone was seen a few times. Germline and genes: mouse. The CDR3 bases that were read are TGTGCCAGCACAGGGACAGGGGGCGGTCAAAAC. Translating it yields CASTGTGGGQN. The full-length CDR3 reads as CASTGTGGGQNTLYF. V gene TRBV19 combines with J gene TRBJ2-4; 12 bases are shared with TRBD1. Coverage ceases 4 residues before the CDR3 finishes, and the germline J gene fills in the end. Per the germline V gene, CDR1 is FNHDT and CDR2 is SITEND (reference sequence). The CDR3 length is 15 residues. The J segment lost 1 base and the V segment lost 6 bases, leaving 3 bases of the junction unmatched. The full variable domain, its missing parts supplied by reference TRBV19 and TRBJ2-4, is GGIITQTPKFLIGQEGQKLTLKCQQNFNHDTMYWYRQDSGKGLRLIYYSITENDLQKGDLSEGYDASREKKSSFSLTVTSAQKNEMAVFLCASTGTGGGQNTLYFGAGTRLSVL.

In its sample, this clone was seen a few times. Mouse gene names apply. The CDR3 reads CASSSGQGARAETLYF. The sequenced CDR3 bases are TGTGCCAGCAGTTCGGGACAGGGGGCGCGGGCAGAA. This chain uses TRBV19 with TRBJ2-3, with TRBD1 identical over 12 bases. Sequencing ends 4 residues short of the CDR3 end; the germline J gene provides the rest. V gave up 4 bases and J gave up 3 bases; unmatched junction bases: 6. CDR1 and CDR2 from the germline V gene are FNHDT and SITEND (reference sequence). The CDR3 loop spans 16 amino acids.

This clone was counted only a few times. Gene names and germline match the mouse. The CDR3 goes on 4 residues after the read ends, and that part is filled in from the germline J gene. The chain joins TRBV31 to TRBJ2-5; 8 nucleotides align to TRBD1. The CDR3 totals 15 residues. CDR1 and CDR2 (germline): GKSSPN, SITVG. The covered CDR3 bases are TGTGCCTGGAGTCTTGGCAGGGGGCGCGGGGAC. Protein: CAWSLGRGRGD. From start to end, the CDR3 is CAWSLGRGRGDTQYF.

Comments on this clone: Gene names are mouse gene names. The CDR3 extends 4 residues past the end of the read, so its final part is completed from the germline J gene. The V call is TRBV13-1, the J call TRBJ2-3; 9 nucleotides match TRBD2. Trimming took 5 bases from V and 0 from J; bases not matched to a gene: 4. Germline V gives CDR1 NSHNY, CDR2 SYGAGN. The CDR3 has 15 residues. CDR3 region: CASRGLGTSAETLYF. The sequenced CDR3 bases are TGTGCCAGCAGAGGACTGGGGACTAGTGCAGAA.

This clone has only a few counts. Gene names and germline match the mouse. The sequenced CDR3 bases are TGTGCATCGGGACTGAACTCC. It encodes CASGLNS. The CDR3 in full is CASGLNSDYTF. The chain recombines TRBV31 with TRBJ1-2; D perhaps matches TRBD1 (5 bases). Read sequence stops 4 residues before the CDR3 end, and the germline J gene provides the missing end. CDR1 and CDR2 (germline): GKSSPN, SITVG. This CDR3 spans 11 amino acids. Looking up the rest from reference TRBV31 and TRBJ1-2 gives the full variable domain: AQTIHQWPVAEIKAVGSPLSLGCTIKGKSSPNLYWYWQATGGTLQQLFYSITVGQVESVVQLNLSASRPKDDQFILSTEKLLLSHSGFYLCASGLNSDYTFGSGTRLLVI.

Comments on this clone: Mouse germline and gene names are used. The read is 4 residues too short to cover the CDR3 end, so that end is filled in from the germline J gene. The V and J genes are TRBV5 and TRBJ1-1; 9 bases map to TRBD1. Looked up from germline, CDR1 is LGHNA and CDR2 is YNLKQL (reference sequence). The CDR3 has 15 amino acids. The trim removed 1 base at V and 1 base at J, leaving 1 base unmatched. Partial CDR3 DNA: TGTGCCAGCAGCCAAGGACAGGGGGTGAACACA. Translated, it gives CASSQGQGVNT. In full, the CDR3 is CASSQGQGVNTEVFF.

For this clone: Gene names refer to mouse genes. The CDR3 extends 3 residues past the end of the read, so its final part is completed from the germline J gene. This CDR3 is also generated by other DNA sequences in the sample. The rearrangement uses TRBV13-1 and TRBJ1-6, with a tentative D call TRBD1 (5 bases). TRBJ1-6 is assigned to the ORF class and has an uncertain function. Germline CDR1 is NSHNY and CDR2 is SYGAGN. This CDR3 is 12 amino acids long. The V and J ends lost 2 bases and 9 bases respectively, with 6 bases between them. The CDR3 region is CASSEGGSPLYF. The CDR3 DNA, read in part, is TGTGCCAGCAGTGAGGGGGGTTCGCCC.

This clone was seen a handful of times. Gene names are mouse gene names. The CDR3 end is not reached by the read, which stops 4 residues before it; the germline J gene fills it in. V usage is TRBV1 and J usage is TRBJ2-5; 14 nucleotides line up with TRBD2. CDR1 NSQYPW and CDR2 LRSPGD come from the germline V gene (reference sequence). The CDR3 runs 17 residues. The CDR3 DNA, read in part, is TGCACCTGCAGTGCAGCCCCGGGACTGGGGGGGCGGGAC. Translated: CTCSAAPGLGGRD. The entire CDR3 protein reads CTCSAAPGLGGRDTQYF. Complete variable domain (other parts from reference TRBV1 and TRBJ2-5): VTLLEQNPRWRLVPRGQAVNLRCILKNSQYPWMSWYQQDLQKQLQWLFTLRSPGDKEVKSLPGADYLATRVTDTELRLQVANMSQGRTLYCTCSAAPGLGGRDTQYFGPGTRLLVL.

This clone appeared a few times. Gene names refer to mouse genes. The CDR3 spells CTCSGPSGGDQDTQYF. The DNA read from the CDR3 is TGCACCTGCAGTGGGCCCTCTGGGGGGGACCAAGAC. The chain combines TRBV1 with TRBJ2-5; TRBD2 agrees at 9 bases. The read is 4 residues too short to cover the CDR3 end, so that end is filled in from the germline J gene. Trimming at V came to 4 bases and at J to 1 base, leaving 6 bases not matched to a gene. This CDR3 region has 16 residues. Germline CDR1 and CDR2: NSQYPW and LRSPGD (reference sequence). The full variable domain, with the rest looked up from reference TRBV1 and TRBJ2-5, is VTLLEQNPRWRLVPRGQAVNLRCILKNSQYPWMSWYQQDLQKQLQWLFTLRSPGDKEVKSLPGADYLATRVTDTELRLQVANMSQGRTLYCTCSGPSGGDQDTQYFGPGTRLLVL.

This clone was observed a handful of times. Mouse germline and gene names are used. The CDR3 end falls 4 residues outside the read, so it is completed with the germline J gene. V is TRBV13-1 and J is TRBJ1-2; 8 bases are a match to TRBD1. The CDR3 covers 14 residues. Germline V gene lookup returns CDR1 NSHNY and CDR2 SYGAGN. V shed 1 base, J shed 3 bases, and the junction held 2 bases outside the gene matches. The CDR3 sequence: CASSDRRGHSDYTF. The sequenced part of the CDR3 DNA is TGTGCCAGCAGTGATCGCAGGGGGCACTCC.

This clone turned up a few times. Gene and germline names: mouse. The sequence runs out 4 residues before the end of the CDR3; the remainder is reconstructed from the germline J gene. The chain has TRBV14 and TRBJ2-7; the match to TRBD1 covers 8 bases. The germline V gene has CDR1 SGHDT and CDR2 FRDEAV. The V and J ends lost 5 bases and 3 bases, in that order; junction bases with no gene match: 7. CDR3 length: 14 amino acids. CDR3: CASRPTGTGYEQYF. CDR3 bases read: TGTGCCAGCAGGCCTACCGGGACAGGCTAT.

This clone has a handful of counts. Gene names follow the mouse nomenclature. The read terminates 4 residues ahead of where the CDR3 ends, so the germline J gene completes it. The genes are TRBV1 and TRBJ2-3, with D unclear. V lost 4 bases to trimming and J lost 0 bases, with 8 bases between them. The CDR3 runs to 14 residues. CDR1 is NSQYPW and CDR2 is LRSPGD in the germline V gene (reference sequence). CDR3 DNA, as far as it was read: TGCACCTGCAGTGGACATCCTAGTGCAGAA. Its protein product is CTCSGHPSAE. In full, the CDR3 reads CTCSGHPSAETLYF.

This clone was seen only a few times. Genes and germline are mouse. The read is 4 residues too short to cover the CDR3 end, so that end is filled in from the germline J gene. The chain is built from TRBV14 and TRBJ2-1; weak D call: TRBD1 (5 bases). CDR1 and CDR2 from the germline V gene are SGHDT and FRDEAV. The CDR3 runs to 14 residues. Trimming took 5 bases from V and 0 from J, leaving 9 bases between them. CDR3 in amino acids: CASRKDNNYAEQFF. The CDR3 DNA, read in part, is TGTGCCAGCAGAAAGGACAATAACTATGCT.

Notes on this clone: The listed genes are named as in mouse. From the germline J gene comes the end of the CDR3, since the read stops 4 residues before it. The chain joins TRBV19 to TRBJ1-2, with 8 positions matching TRBD1. Trimming took 5 bases from V and 4 from J; bases not matched to a gene: 4. CDR1 and CDR2 from the germline V gene are FNHDT and SITEND (reference sequence). CDR3 length: 13 amino acids. The CDR3 spells CASRTGGGSDYTF. Partial CDR3 DNA: TGTGCCAGCAGAACAGGGGGGGGCTCC.

This clone came up a few times. Gene names are the mouse ones. From the germline J gene comes the end of the CDR3, since the read stops 4 residues before it. This chain joins TRBV13-2 and TRBJ1-2, with D unclear. V shed 2 bases and J shed 0 bases, with 5 bases lying between them. Germline CDR1 and CDR2: NNHNN and SYGAGS (reference sequence). The CDR3 loop spans 13 amino acids. Partial CDR3 DNA: TGTGCCAGCGGTGAGATGGCAAACTCC. Its protein is CASGEMANS. The CDR3 reads in full as CASGEMANSDYTF.

This clone was found a few times. Gene and germline names: mouse. The read ends 4 residues shy of where the CDR3 ends; the end is completed using the germline J gene. The gene calls are TRBV5 and TRBJ2-5, with 9 bases identical to TRBD2. The CDR3 length is 15 residues. Trimming cost V 5 bases and J 1 base; bases outside gene matches: 4. The germline gives CDR1 LGHNA, CDR2 YNLKQL (reference sequence). The CDR3 is CASSKDWGYQDTQYF. The sequenced part of the CDR3 DNA is TGTGCCAGCAGCAAGGACTGGGGTTACCAAGAC.